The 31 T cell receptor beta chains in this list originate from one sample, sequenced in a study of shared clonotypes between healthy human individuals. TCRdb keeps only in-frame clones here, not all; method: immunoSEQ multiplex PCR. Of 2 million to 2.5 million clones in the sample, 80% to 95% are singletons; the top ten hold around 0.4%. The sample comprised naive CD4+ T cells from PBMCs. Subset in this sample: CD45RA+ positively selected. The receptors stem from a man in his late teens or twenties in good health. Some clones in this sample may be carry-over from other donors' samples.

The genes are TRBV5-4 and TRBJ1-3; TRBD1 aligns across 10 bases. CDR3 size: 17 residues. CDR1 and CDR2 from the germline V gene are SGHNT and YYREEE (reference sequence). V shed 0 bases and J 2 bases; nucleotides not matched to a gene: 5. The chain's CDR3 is CASSLAFDRGPGNTIYF. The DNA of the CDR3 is TGTGCCAGCAGCTTGGCCTTCGACAGGGGGCCTGGAAACACCATATATTTT.

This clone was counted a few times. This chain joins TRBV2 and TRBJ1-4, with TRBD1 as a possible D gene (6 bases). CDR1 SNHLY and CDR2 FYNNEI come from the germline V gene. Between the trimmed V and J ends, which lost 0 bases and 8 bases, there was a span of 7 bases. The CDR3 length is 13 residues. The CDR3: CASSEATGEKLFF. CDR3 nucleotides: TGTGCCAGCAGTGAAGCTACAGGGGAAAAACTGTTTTTT.

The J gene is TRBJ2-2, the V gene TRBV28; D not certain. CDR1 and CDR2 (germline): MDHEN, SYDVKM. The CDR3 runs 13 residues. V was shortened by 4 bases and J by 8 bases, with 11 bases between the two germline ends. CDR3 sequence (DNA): TGTGCCAGCAGTTCGGTGGGGATTGGGGAGCTGTTTTTT. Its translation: CASSSVGIGELFF. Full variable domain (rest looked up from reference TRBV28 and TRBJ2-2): DVKVTQSSRYLVKRTGEKVFLECVQDMDHENMFWYRQDPGLGLRLIYFSYDVKMKEKGDIPEGYSVSREKKERFSLILESASTNQTSMYLCASSSVGIGELFFGEGSRLTVL.

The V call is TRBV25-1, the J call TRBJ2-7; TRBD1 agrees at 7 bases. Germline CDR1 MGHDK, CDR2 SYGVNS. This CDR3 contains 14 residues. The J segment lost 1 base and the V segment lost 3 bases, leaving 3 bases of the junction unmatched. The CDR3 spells CASSDDRASYEQYF. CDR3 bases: TGTGCCAGCAGTGACGACAGGGCGTCCTACGAGCAGTACTTC.

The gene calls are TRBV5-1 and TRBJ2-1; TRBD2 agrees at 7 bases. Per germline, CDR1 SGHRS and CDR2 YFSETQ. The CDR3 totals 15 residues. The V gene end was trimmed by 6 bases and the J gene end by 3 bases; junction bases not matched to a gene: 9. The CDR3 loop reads CASTLGLADYNEQFF. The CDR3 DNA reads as TGCGCCAGCACACTAGGGCTAGCGGACTACAATGAGCAGTTCTTC.

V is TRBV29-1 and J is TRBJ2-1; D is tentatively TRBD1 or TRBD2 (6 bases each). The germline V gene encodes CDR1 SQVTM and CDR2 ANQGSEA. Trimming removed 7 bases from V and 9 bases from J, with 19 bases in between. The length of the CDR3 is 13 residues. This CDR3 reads CSAAGTHDREQFF. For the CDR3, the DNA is TGCAGCGCGGCGGGGACACATGACCGTGAGCAGTTCTTC.

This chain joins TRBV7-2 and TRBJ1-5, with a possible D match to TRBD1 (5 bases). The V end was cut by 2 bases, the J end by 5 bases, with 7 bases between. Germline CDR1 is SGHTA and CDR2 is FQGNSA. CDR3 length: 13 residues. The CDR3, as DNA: TGTGCCAGCAGCTTAATCAGGGATCAGCCCCAGCATTTT. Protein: CASSLIRDQPQHF.

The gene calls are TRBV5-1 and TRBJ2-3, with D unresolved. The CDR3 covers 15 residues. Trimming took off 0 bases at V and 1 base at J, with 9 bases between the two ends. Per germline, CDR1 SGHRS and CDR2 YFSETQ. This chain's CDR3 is CASSLARYRTDTQYF. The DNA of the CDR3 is TGCGCCAGCAGCTTGGCCAGGTACCGCACAGATACGCAGTATTTT.

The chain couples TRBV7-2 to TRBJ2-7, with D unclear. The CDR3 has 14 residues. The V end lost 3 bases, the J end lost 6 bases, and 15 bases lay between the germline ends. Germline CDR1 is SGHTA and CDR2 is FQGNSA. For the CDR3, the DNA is TGTGCCAGCAGCTTGACCGGGTTGGTTGGCGAGCAGTACTTC. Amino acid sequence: CASSLTGLVGEQYF. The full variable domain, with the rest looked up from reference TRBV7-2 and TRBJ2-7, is GAGVSQSPSNKVTEKGKDVELRCDPISGHTALYWYRQSLGQGLEFLIYFQGNSAPDKSGLPSDRFSAERTGGSVSTLTIQRTQQEDSAVYLCASSLTGLVGEQYFGPGTRLTVT.

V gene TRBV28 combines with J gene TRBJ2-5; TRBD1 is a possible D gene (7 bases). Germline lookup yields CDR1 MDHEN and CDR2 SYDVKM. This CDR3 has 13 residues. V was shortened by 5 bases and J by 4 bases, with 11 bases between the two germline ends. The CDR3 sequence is CASSQGGLETQYF. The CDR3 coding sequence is TGTGCCAGCAGTCAGGGGGGATTAGAGACCCAGTACTTC.

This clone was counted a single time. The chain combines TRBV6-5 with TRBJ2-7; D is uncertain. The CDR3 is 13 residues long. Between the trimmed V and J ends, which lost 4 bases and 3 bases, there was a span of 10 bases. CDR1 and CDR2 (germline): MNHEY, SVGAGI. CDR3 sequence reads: CASSLRANYEQYF. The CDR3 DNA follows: TGTGCCAGCAGTTTAAGGGCAAACTACGAGCAGTACTTC.

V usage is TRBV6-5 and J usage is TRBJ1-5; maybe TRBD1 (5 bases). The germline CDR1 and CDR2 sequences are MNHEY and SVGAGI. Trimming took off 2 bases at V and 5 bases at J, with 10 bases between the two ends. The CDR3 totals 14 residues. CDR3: CASSYRGPDQPQHF. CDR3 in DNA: TGTGCCAGCAGTTACCGGGGACCAGATCAGCCCCAGCATTTT.

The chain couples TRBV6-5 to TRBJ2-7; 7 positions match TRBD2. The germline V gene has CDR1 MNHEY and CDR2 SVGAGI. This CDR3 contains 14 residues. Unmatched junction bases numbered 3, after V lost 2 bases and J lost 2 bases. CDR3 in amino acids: CASSYQAGPYEQYF. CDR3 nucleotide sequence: TGTGCCAGCAGTTACCAAGCGGGGCCCTACGAGCAGTACTTC.

For the CDR3, the DNA is TGTGCCATCAGTGAGGGGATACTAGCGGGATCCTACGAGCAGTACTTC. It translates to CAISEGILAGSYEQYF. This rearrangement joins TRBV10-3 to TRBJ2-7; 10 bases agree with TRBD2. The CDR3 runs 16 residues. Germline V CDR1 and CDR2: ENHRY, SYGVKD. Losses at the gene ends were 2 bases for V and 1 base for J; bases not matched to a gene: 5.

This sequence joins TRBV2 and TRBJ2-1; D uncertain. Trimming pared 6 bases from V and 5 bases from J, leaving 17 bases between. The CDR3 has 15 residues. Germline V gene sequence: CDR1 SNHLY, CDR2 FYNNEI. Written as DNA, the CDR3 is TGTGCCAGCAGGTCCGGGCGCCCACCTAACAATGAGCAGTTCTTC. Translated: CASRSGRPPNNEQFF.

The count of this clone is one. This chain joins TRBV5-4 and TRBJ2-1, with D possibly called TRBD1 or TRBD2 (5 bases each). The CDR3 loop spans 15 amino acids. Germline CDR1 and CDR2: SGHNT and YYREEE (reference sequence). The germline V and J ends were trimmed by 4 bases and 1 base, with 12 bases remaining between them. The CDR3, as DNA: TGTGCCAGCAGCCGAGGGGTCAATTCCTACAATGAGCAGTTCTTC. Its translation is CASSRGVNSYNEQFF.

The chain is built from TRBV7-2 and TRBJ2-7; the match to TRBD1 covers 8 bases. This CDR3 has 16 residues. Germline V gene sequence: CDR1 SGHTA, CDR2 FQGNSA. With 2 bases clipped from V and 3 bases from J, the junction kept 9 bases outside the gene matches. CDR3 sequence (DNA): TGTGCCAGCAGCTTAATGTTTGGGACAGGCGGCTACGAGCAGTACTTC. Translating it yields CASSLMFGTGGYEQYF.

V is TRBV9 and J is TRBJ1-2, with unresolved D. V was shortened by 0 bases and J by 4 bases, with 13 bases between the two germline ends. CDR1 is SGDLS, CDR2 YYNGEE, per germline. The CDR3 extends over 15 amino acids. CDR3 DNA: TGTGCCAGCAGCGTAGCTACGGGCCCGGGCTATGGCTACACCTTC. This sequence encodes CASSVATGPGYGYTF. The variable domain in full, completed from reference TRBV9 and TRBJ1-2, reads DSGVTQTPKHLITATGQRVTLRCSPRSGDLSVYWYQQSLDQGLQFLIQYYNGEERAKGNILERFSAQQFPDLHSELNLSSLELGDSALYFCASSVATGPGYGYTFGSGTRLTVV.

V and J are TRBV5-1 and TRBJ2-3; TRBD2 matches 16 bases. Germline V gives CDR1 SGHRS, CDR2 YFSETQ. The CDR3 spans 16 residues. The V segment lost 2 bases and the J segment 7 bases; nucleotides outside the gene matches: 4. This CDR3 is CASSFGTSGRGNTQYF. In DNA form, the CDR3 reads TGCGCCAGCAGCTTCGGGACTAGCGGGAGGGGGAATACGCAGTATTTT.

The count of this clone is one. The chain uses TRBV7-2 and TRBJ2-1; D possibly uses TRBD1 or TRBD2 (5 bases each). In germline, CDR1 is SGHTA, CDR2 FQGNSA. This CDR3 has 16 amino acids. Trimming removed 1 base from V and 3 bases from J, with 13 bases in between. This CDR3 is CASSLVAGGGYNEQFF. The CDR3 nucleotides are TGTGCCAGCAGCTTAGTCGCGGGTGGGGGCTACAATGAGCAGTTCTTC.

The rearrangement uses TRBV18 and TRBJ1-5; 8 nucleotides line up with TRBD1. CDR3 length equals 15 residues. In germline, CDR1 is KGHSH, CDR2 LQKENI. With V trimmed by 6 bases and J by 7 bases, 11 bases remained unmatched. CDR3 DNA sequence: TGTGCCAGCTCCCCGACAGGGGCCCTCAACCAGCCCCAGCATTTT. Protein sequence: CASSPTGALNQPQHF.

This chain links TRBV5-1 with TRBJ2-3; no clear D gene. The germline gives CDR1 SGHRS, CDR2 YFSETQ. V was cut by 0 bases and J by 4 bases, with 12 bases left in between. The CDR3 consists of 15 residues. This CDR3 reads CASSLGGNPPDTQYF. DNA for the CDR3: TGCGCCAGCAGCTTGGGAGGAAACCCCCCAGATACGCAGTATTTT.

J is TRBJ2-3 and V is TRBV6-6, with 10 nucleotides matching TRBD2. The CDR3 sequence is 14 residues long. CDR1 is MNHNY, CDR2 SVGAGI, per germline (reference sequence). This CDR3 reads CAGGEREGADTQYF. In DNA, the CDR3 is TGTGCGGGGGGGGAGCGGGAGGGGGCAGATACGCAGTATTTT.

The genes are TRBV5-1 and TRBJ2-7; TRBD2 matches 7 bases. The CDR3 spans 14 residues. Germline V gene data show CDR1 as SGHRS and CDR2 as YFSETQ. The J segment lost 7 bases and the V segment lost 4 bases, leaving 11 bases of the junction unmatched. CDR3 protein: CASSHGTGAGEQYF. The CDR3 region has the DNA TGCGCCAGCAGCCATGGGACCGGAGCGGGGGAGCAGTACTTC.

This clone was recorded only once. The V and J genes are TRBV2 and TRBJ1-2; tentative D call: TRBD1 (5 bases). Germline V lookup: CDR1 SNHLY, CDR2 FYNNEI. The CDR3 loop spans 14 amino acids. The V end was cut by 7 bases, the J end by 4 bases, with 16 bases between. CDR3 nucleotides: TGTGCCAGCAATAACCAGGGTCTCGGCTATGGCTACACCTTC. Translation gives CASNNQGLGYGYTF.

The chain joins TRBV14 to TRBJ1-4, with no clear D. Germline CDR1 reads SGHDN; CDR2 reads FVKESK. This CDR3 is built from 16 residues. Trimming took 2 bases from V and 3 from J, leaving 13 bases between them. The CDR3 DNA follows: TGTGCCAGCAGCCAACTAACCGGTCTACCTAATGAAAAACTGTTTTTT. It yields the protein CASSQLTGLPNEKLFF. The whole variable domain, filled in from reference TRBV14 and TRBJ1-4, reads EAGVTQFPSHSVIEKGQTVTLRCDPISGHDNLYWYRRVMGKEIKFLLHFVKESKQDESGMPNNRFLAERTGGTYSTLKVQPAELEDSGVYFCASSQLTGLPNEKLFFGSGTQLSVL.

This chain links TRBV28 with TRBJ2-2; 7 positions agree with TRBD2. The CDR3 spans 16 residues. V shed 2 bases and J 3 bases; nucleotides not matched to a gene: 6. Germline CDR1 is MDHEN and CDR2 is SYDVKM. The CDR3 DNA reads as TGTGCCAGCAGTTTAGCGGGAGCGTCGTACACCGGGGAGCTGTTTTTT. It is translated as CASSLAGASYTGELFF.

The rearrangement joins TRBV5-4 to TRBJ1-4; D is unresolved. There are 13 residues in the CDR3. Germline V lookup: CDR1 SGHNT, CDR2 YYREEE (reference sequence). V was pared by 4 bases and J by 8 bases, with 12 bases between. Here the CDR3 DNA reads TGTGCCAGCAGCCATCTAACCGGGGAAAAACTGTTTTTT. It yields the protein CASSHLTGEKLFF.

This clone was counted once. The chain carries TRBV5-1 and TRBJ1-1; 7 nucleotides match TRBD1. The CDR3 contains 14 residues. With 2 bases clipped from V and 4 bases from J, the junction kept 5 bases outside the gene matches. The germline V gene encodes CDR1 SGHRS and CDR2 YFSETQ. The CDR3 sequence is CASSFTGVSTEAFF. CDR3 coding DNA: TGCGCCAGCAGCTTTACAGGGGTTAGCACTGAAGCTTTCTTT.

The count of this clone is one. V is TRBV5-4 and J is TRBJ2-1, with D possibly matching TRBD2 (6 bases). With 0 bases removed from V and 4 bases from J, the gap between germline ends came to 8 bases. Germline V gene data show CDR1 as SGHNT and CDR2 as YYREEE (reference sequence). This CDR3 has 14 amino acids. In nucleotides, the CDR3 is TGTGCCAGCAGCTTGGTGCGGGATTACAATGAGCAGTTCTTC. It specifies CASSLVRDYNEQFF. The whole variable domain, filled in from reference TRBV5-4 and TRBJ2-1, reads ETGVTQSPTHLIKTRGQQVTLRCSSQSGHNTVSWYQQALGQGPQFIFQYYREEENGRGNFPPRFSGLQFPNYSSELNVNALELDDSALYLCASSLVRDYNEQFFGPGTRLTVL.

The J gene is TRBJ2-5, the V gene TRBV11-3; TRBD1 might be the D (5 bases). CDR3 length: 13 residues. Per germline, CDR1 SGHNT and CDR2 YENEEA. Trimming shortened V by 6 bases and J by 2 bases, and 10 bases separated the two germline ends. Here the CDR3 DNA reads TGTGCCAGCAGTCGCGACAGACAAGAGACCCAGTACTTC. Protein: CASSRDRQETQYF. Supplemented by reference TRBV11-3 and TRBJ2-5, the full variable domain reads EAGVVQSPRYKIIEKKQPVAFWCNPISGHNTLYWYLQNLGQGPELLIRYENEEAVDDSQLPKDRFSAERLKGVDSTLKIQPAELGDSAVYLCASSRDRQETQYFGPGTRLLVL.